These 4 T cell receptor beta chains came from one sample sequenced in a study of OX40 agonist ivuxolimab in advanced cancers. The assay was immunoSEQ multiplex PCR, and TCRdb's table has in-frame clones only and misses some. The sample records 60,000 to 85,000 clones, 82% being singletons. Sequencing used CD4+ or CD8+ T cells sorted from blood, obtained in a trial of the OX40 agonist ivuxolimab. These receptor sequences come from an adult with an advanced solid tumor such as melanoma, head and neck, liver or kidney cancer.

The V gene is TRBV7-2, the J gene TRBJ2-3; D unresolved. This CDR3 comprises 14 residues. Trimming left V 5 bases short and J 5 bases short, with 14 bases between. Germline V gene lookup returns CDR1 SGHTA and CDR2 FQGNSA. For the CDR3, the DNA is TGTGCCAGCAGCGCGCCCCTGAGTCGAGATACGCAGTATTTT. Its translation is CASSAPLSRDTQYF. Full variable domain (rest looked up from reference TRBV7-2 and TRBJ2-3): GAGVSQSPSNKVTEKGKDVELRCDPISGHTALYWYRQSLGQGLEFLIYFQGNSAPDKSGLPSDRFSAERTGGSVSTLTIQRTQQEDSAVYLCASSAPLSRDTQYFGPGTRLTVL.

The CDR3 spells CASMTSTDTQYF. For the CDR3, the DNA is TGTGCCAGTATGACCAGCACAGATACGCAGTATTTT. The rearrangement links TRBV19 to TRBJ2-3, with D uncertain. CDR3 size: 12 residues. V lost 7 bases to trimming and J lost 0 bases, with 5 bases between them. Germline assignment: CDR1 LNHDA and CDR2 SQIVND (reference sequence).

The V call is TRBV7-9, the J call TRBJ2-7; 7 bases fit TRBD2. Trimming removed 4 bases from V and 7 bases from J; junction bases left unmatched: 4. This CDR3 is 12 amino acids long. Germline lookup yields CDR1 SEHNR and CDR2 FQNEAQ (reference sequence). The CDR3 coding sequence is TGTGCCAGCAGCTCCGGGAGGTGGGAGCAGTACTTC. Translated: CASSSGRWEQYF.

J is TRBJ2-5 and V is TRBV27; unclear D gene. CDR3 length: 13 residues. Trimming shortened V by 0 bases and J by 5 bases, and 7 bases separated the two germline ends. Germline V gene sequence: CDR1 MNHEY, CDR2 SMNVEV (reference sequence). CDR3 nucleotide sequence: TGTGCCAGCAGTTTATCGATCTGGGAGACCCAGTACTTC. Its translation: CASSLSIWETQYF.